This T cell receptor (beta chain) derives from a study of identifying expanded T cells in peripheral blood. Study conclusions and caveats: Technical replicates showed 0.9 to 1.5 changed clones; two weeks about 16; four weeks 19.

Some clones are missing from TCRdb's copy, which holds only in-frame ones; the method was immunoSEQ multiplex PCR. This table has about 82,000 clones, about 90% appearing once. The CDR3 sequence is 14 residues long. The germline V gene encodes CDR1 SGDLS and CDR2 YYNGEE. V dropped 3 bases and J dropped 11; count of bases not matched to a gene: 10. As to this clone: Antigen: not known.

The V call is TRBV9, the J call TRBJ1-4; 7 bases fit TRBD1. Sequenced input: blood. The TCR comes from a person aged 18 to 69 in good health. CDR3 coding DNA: TGTGCCAGCAGCGCGACAGGGAGCCCCTACAAACTGTTTTTT. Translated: CASSATGSPYKLFF. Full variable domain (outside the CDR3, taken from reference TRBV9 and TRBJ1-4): DSGVTQTPKHLITATGQRVTLRCSPRSGDLSVYWYQQSLDQGLQFLIQYYNGEERAKGNILERFSAQQFPDLHSELNLSSLELGDSALYFCASSATGSPYKLFFGSGTQLSVL.